Sequencing of this T cell receptor beta chain was carried out in a study of post-analysis software for immune sequencing data. CDR1 and CDR2 from the germline V gene are SEHNR and FQNEAQ (reference sequence). Trimming took off 3 bases at V and 6 bases at J, with 17 bases between the two ends. This CDR3 comprises 15 residues. About this clonotype: Its specificity is unknown.

The library was made from cDNA and included unique molecular identifiers. TCRdb recomputed calls from the PCR reads with MiXCR, one row per CDR3 protein. The repertoire holds roughly 700,000 distinct CDR3 sequences, with roughly 30% as singletons. Study observations and caveats: Compared with controls, patients had more of 4 to 6 TRBV segments, including TRBV5-6, TRBV5-1 and TRBV20-1. Normalized Chao1 diversity in multiple sclerosis patients fell significantly below that of controls.

The sample comprised blood. The source is a girl aged 10 to 17 with multiple sclerosis. The chain employs TRBV7-9 and TRBJ2-5, with D possibly TRBD2 on 6 matching bases. The CDR3: CASSFRLGGEKTQYF. CDR3 DNA: TGTGCCAGCAGCTTCAGGCTTGGAGGGGAGAAGACCCAGTACTTC.